This entry describes one TCR beta chain. What it recognizes is unknown. A much larger clonotype is one base distant, so this may be a read error. The sample originates from a study of T cells in Graves' hyperthyroidism and ophthalmopathy. General observations from the study: Among thyroid clonotypes expanded above 0.001, most also appeared in blood.

The CDR3 extends over 11 amino acids. From germline, CDR1 is GTSNPN and CDR2 SVGIG (reference sequence). It was RNA transcripts that yielded the amplified TCR beta CDR3 regions. Primed by the HTBI set, a first-round RT-PCR was run on the TCR CDR3. TCRdb re-called the multiplex PCR reads through MiXCR, storing one row per CDR3 protein. The table records hundreds of thousands of distinct CDR3 sequences, 22% of them present only once. The origin of this receptor is a man in his thirties or forties with Graves' ophthalmopathy. Specimen: blood. J is TRBJ2-5 and V is TRBV30; tentatively, D is TRBD1 (5 bases). CDR3 sequence: CASTDQETQCF. The CDR3 region has the DNA TGTGCCTCGACAGACCAAGAGACCCAGTGCTTC.